Listed below are T cell receptor beta chains from one sample, sequenced in a study of early T cells in non-severe SARS-CoV-2 infection. TCRdb fed the 5' RACE reads into MiXCR, producing one record per CDR3 protein. The data contain tens of thousands of distinct CDR3 sequences, about an eighth of them seen just once; the ten biggest clones take up about 6%. The sequenced sample was whole blood, obtained at baseline. The origin of the receptors is an adult who was a healthcare worker with PCR-confirmed SARS-CoV-2 infection or an uninfected control (not recorded which). Each CDR3 is given with its conserved first and last residue. Fields, in order: clone size, D gene, J gene, V gene, CDR3 DNA, CDR3 protein. The D gene is left open where the match is weak. Not all rows give a size; the values are once, few, many and, for expanded clones, a class.

>many|NA|TRBJ2-7|TRBV4-3
TGCGCCAGCAGCCAAGACCGGGATGGCTACGAGCAGTACTTC
CASSQDRDGYEQYF
>NA|NA|TRBJ2-3|TRBV5-1
TGCGCCAGCAGTTTTGACGGCACAGATACGCAGTATTTT
CASSFDGTDTQYF
>many|NA|TRBJ2-2|TRBV7-3
TGTGCCAGCAGCTTAACGTTCTCAAACACCGGGGAGCTGTTTTTT
CASSLTFSNTGELFF
>many|NA|TRBJ2-2|TRBV10-1
TGCGCCAGCAGTGATAACACCCACTCCGGGGAGCTGTTTTTT
CASSDNTHSGELFF
>NA|NA|TRBJ2-7|TRBV12-3/TRBV12-4
TGTGCCAGCAGTTTAAGGGAATTCTCCTACGAGCAGTACTTC
CASSLREFSYEQYF
>NA|TRBD1|TRBJ2-1|TRBV7-2
TGTGCCAGCAGCCTGTTTGGACAGGGGGCTAATGAGCAGTTCTTC
CASSLFGQGANEQFF
>few|NA|TRBJ2-2|TRBV11-2
TGTGCCAGCAGCTTAGCCCTCCTGAACACCGGGGAGCTGTTTTTT
CASSLALLNTGELFF
>few|TRBD2|TRBJ2-7|TRBV20-1
TGCAGTGCCAGTGGACTAGCGGGGGCCCTTGGCTACGAGCAGTACTTC
CSASGLAGALGYEQYF
>many|NA|TRBJ2-7|TRBV6-6
TGTGCCAGCAGTTACACCAGGGGAGCCTACGAGCAGTACTTC
CASSYTRGAYEQYF
>few|NA|TRBJ2-3|TRBV18
TGTGCCAGCTCACCACGTGATACGCAGTATTTT
CASSPRDTQYF
>many|TRBD1|TRBJ2-1|TRBV6-8
TGTGCCAGCAGTTGGAGAACAGGGGTTGACAATGAGCAGTTCTTC
CASSWRTGVDNEQFF
>NA|TRBD1|TRBJ1-2|TRBV7-9
TGTGCCAGCAGCTTGGGACAGGGTGGCTATGGCTACACCTTC
CASSLGQGGYGYTF
>few|TRBD2|TRBJ2-7|TRBV10-3
TGTGCCATCAGTGAGTCGGATAGCGGGGGCTACGAGCAGTACTTC
CAISESDSGGYEQYF
>few|NA|TRBJ2-2|TRBV29-1
TGCAGCGGAAAAAGGGCGGCGAACACCGGGGAGCTGTTTTTT
CSGKRAANTGELFF
>few|NA|TRBJ2-7|TRBV12-3/TRBV12-4
TGTGCCAGCAGTGAGTGGAGGGGTATCAGAAGTGGCGAGCAGTACTTC
CASSEWRGIRSGEQYF
>many|NA|TRBJ2-1|TRBV25-1
TGTGCCAGCAGTGACGGGTATACCTACAATGAGCAGTTCTTC
CASSDGYTYNEQFF
>NA|NA|TRBJ2-7|TRBV12-3/TRBV12-4
TGTGCCAGCAGTCACCACCTCGAGCAGTACTTC
CASSHHLEQYF
>once|TRBD1|TRBJ1-1|TRBV10-3
TGTGCCATCAGTGAAACCGGACAGGACACTGAAGCTTTCTTT
CAISETGQDTEAFF
>many|NA|TRBJ2-2|TRBV7-9
TGTGCCAGCAGCTTAGCGGGGGCCGGGGAGCTGTTTTTT
CASSLAGAGELFF
>many|NA|TRBJ1-4|TRBV20-1
TGCAGTGCACGGACTCAGCGGGCTAATGAAAAACTGTTTTTT
CSARTQRANEKLFF
>NA|TRBD1|TRBJ2-3|TRBV7-9
TGTGCCAGCAGCGCCCTGACAGGGGACACAGATACGCAGTATTTT
CASSALTGDTDTQYF
>NA|NA|TRBJ2-7|TRBV20-1
TGCAGTGCTAGAGGGGGCGGGAAGGGTTACTCCTACGAGCAGTACTTC
CSARGGGKGYSYEQYF
>NA|TRBD1|TRBJ2-7|TRBV6-1
TGTGCCAGCACGAGACAGGGACCACTCGAGCAGTACTTC
CASTRQGPLEQYF
>many|TRBD1|TRBJ2-2|TRBV2
TGTGCCAGCAGTGGAACAGGGGGCTGGACCGGGGAGCTGTTTTTT
CASSGTGGWTGELFF
>few|NA|TRBJ2-3|TRBV28
TGTGCCAGCAGTTTCTCCAGAAATACGCAGTATTTT
CASSFSRNTQYF
>few|TRBD1|TRBJ2-7|TRBV11-1
TGTGCCAGCAGCCATTCGACAGGGGGCTACGAGCAGTACTTC
CASSHSTGGYEQYF
>many|TRBD1|TRBJ2-7|TRBV7-2
TGTGCCAGCAGCTCCCCGGGACAGGGATCCGAGCAGTACTTC
CASSSPGQGSEQYF
>few|NA|TRBJ2-5|TRBV20-1
TGCAGTGCTAGAGTAGGAAGTCTTGGGGATCACTTC
CSARVGSLGDHF
>many|TRBD1|TRBJ1-2|TRBV20-1
TGCAGTGCTAGAAACAGGGGAGGCGGCTACACCTTC
CSARNRGGGYTF
>NA|TRBD1|TRBJ1-1|TRBV20-1
TGCAGTGCTAGAGCCGGGACAGGGAACACTGAAGCTTTCTTT
CSARAGTGNTEAFF
>NA|NA|TRBJ1-1|TRBV5-6
TGTGCCAGCAGCCGGGACCCTGCCACTGAAGCTTTCTTT
CASSRDPATEAFF
>many|NA|TRBJ2-4|TRBV11-3
TGTGCCAGCAGCTTAAGAGGTTTCGGGCCGGAACAGGCCAAAAACATTCAGTACTTC
CASSLRGFGPEQAKNIQYF
>few|TRBD2|TRBJ2-5|TRBV3-1
TGTGCCAGCAGGAGACTAGCGGGGCAAGCTAGGTACCAAGAGACCCAGTACTTC
CASRRLAGQARYQETQYF
>NA|NA|TRBJ2-3|TRBV6-2/TRBV6-3
TGTGCCAGCGGACAGACAGATACGCAGTATTTT
CASGQTDTQYF
>NA|NA|TRBJ2-2|TRBV7-6
TGTGCCAGCACCACGGAGAGCAGGGCGAGGACCGGGGAGCTGTTTTTT
CASTTESRARTGELFF
>medium-sized|TRBD2|TRBJ2-1|TRBV29-1
TGCAGCGTTGGATTAGCGGGAGACTACAATGAGCAGTTCTTC
CSVGLAGDYNEQFF
>many|NA|TRBJ2-5|TRBV7-2
TGTGCCAGCAGCTTAGTAGGGGTGAACGGACAAGAGACCCAGTACTTC
CASSLVGVNGQETQYF
>few|NA|TRBJ2-7|TRBV12-3/TRBV12-4
TGTGCCAGCAGTCGAGGGGCAGTCACCTACGAGCAGTACTTC
CASSRGAVTYEQYF
>few|NA|TRBJ1-4|TRBV5-1
TGCGCCAGCAGCCTGCAAGCTCGGGAAAAACTGTTTTTT
CASSLQAREKLFF
>NA|TRBD1|TRBJ1-5|TRBV12-3/TRBV12-4
TGTGCCAGCAGTCCAGGGGGGGAGTATGGTCCCCAGCATTTT
CASSPGGEYGPQHF
>few|TRBD2|TRBJ2-3|TRBV7-9
TGTGCCAGCAGCGTGAGAAAGACTAGCGGCACAGATACGCAGTATTTT
CASSVRKTSGTDTQYF
>NA|NA|TRBJ2-1|TRBV15
TGTGCCACCAGCCCTAGAGCCTACAATGAGCAGTTCTTC
CATSPRAYNEQFF
>many|NA|TRBJ2-3|TRBV18
TGTGCCAGCTCACCAACAGCTAGCACAGATACGCAGTATTTT
CASSPTASTDTQYF
>NA|NA|TRBJ1-1|TRBV7-9
TGTGCCAGCAGCTTGGGGTACACTGAAGCTTTCTTT
CASSLGYTEAFF